This note documents a single T cell receptor beta chain sequence. Its antigen is undetermined. V was pared by 8 bases and J by 1 base, with 8 bases between. CDR1 MDHEN and CDR2 SYDVKM come from the germline V gene. The CDR3 consists of 13 residues. These data come from a study of cytomegalovirus exposure and HLA in healthy donors. Study-wide points: It was 164 TCR beta chains that were listed as cytomegalovirus-associated.

The PCR employed 60 Vbeta primers together with 13 Jbeta primers. Methods used by the authors: An analysis that came later counted roughly 80 million unique TCR beta chains, roughly 11 million shared. Method: immunoSEQ multiplex PCR; TCRdb's copy keeps in-frame clones and lacks some. The V and J calls and the clone size are those of that table, but D and trimming were determined from the DNA. The sample shows 150,000 or so clones, 77% of them seen only once. The source of this sequence is a male donor in good health and CMV-seropositive. Sequences were obtained from PBMCs. The V gene is TRBV28, the J gene TRBJ2-2; D remains unclear. CDR3 sequence: CASHRGNTGELFF. DNA for the CDR3: TGTGCCAGCCACCGCGGGAACACCGGGGAGCTGTTTTTT. Supplemented by reference TRBV28 and TRBJ2-2, the full variable domain reads DVKVTQSSRYLVKRTGEKVFLECVQDMDHENMFWYRQDPGLGLRLIYFSYDVKMKEKGDIPEGYSVSREKKERFSLILESASTNQTSMYLCASHRGNTGELFFGEGSRLTVL.